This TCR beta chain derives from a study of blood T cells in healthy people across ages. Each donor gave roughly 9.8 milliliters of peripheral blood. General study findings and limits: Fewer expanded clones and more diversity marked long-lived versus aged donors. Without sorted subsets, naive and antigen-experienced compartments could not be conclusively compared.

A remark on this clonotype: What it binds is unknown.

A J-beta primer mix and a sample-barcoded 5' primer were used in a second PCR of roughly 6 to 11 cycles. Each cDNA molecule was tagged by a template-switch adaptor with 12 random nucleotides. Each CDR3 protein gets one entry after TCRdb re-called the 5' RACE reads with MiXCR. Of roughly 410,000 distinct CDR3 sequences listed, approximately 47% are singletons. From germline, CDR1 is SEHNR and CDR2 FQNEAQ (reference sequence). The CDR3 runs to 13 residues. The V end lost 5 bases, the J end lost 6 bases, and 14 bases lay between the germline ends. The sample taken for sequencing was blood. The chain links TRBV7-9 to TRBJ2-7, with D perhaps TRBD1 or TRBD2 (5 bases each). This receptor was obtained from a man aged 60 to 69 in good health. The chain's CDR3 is CASSPATGTEQYF. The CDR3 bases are TGTGCCAGCAGCCCTGCCACCGGGACCGAGCAGTACTTC.